Following are 32 T cell receptor beta chains from one sample sequenced in a study of blood T cell repertoires in COVID-19. Clones were sequenced by immunoSEQ multiplex PCR, and TCRdb holds only the in-frame ones, with some missing. The sample has about 400,000 clones, 70% to 90% seen once. Sequencing was done on a sample of peripheral blood. The source is a man aged 40-55 years with acute or convalescent COVID-19.

This clone was recorded once. This chain connects TRBV7-3 to TRBJ1-4; D is undetermined. CDR3 length: 12 residues. The germline CDR1 and CDR2 sequences are SGHTA and FQGTGA. Trimming left V 2 bases short and J 7 bases short, with 5 bases between. The CDR3 region has the DNA TGTGCCAGCAGCTTACTCGGTGAAAAACTGTTTTTT. Its translation is CASSLLGEKLFF.

This CDR3 is CASSLFVTAGASGELFF. The CDR3 DNA follows: TGTGCCAGCAGCTTGTTTGTTACTGCGGGAGCCTCCGGGGAGCTGTTTTTT. This sequence joins TRBV5-6 and TRBJ2-2; 7 nucleotides align to TRBD2. The CDR3 runs 17 residues. CDR1 and CDR2 (germline): SGHDT, YYEEEE. V gave up 1 base and J gave up 6 bases; unmatched junction bases: 12.

The chain recombines TRBV7-3 with TRBJ1-1; D possibly corresponds to TRBD1 (5 bases). V gave up 1 base and J gave up 7 bases, with 16 bases separating them. Germline CDR1 and CDR2: SGHTA and FQGTGA. The CDR3 consists of 15 residues. The CDR3, as DNA: TGTGCCAGCAGCTTAATGTCGATGACAGTCCATGAAGCTTTCTTT. The encoded protein is CASSLMSMTVHEAFF. The complete variable domain, with remaining parts taken from reference TRBV7-3 and TRBJ1-1, reads GAGVSQTPSNKVTEKGKYVELRCDPISGHTALYWYRQSLGQGPEFLIYFQGTGAADDSGLPNDRFFAVRPEGSVSTLKIQRTERGDSAVYLCASSLMSMTVHEAFFGQGTRLTVV.

This rearrangement joins TRBV6-6 to TRBJ2-3; 8 positions match TRBD2. CDR1 is MNHNY and CDR2 is SVGAGI in the germline V gene (reference sequence). The CDR3 is 15 residues long. The V segment lost 7 bases and the J segment 3 bases; nucleotides outside the gene matches: 9. For the CDR3, the DNA is TGTGCCAGCAACACCGGGGGGGCCATTACAGATACGCAGTATTTT. It encodes CASNTGGAITDTQYF.

This clone has a single count. The chain combines TRBV28 with TRBJ1-2; perhaps TRBD1 as D (6 bases). The CDR3 totals 12 residues. Trimming cost V 9 bases and J 4 bases, with 12 bases left between them. Per germline, CDR1 MDHEN and CDR2 SYDVKM. CDR3 coding DNA: TGTGCCAGTTGCGGACAGCCCTATGGCTACACCTTC. Protein sequence: CASCGQPYGYTF.

The rearrangement links TRBV28 to TRBJ2-4; 7 bases fit TRBD2. The CDR3 consists of 15 residues. The germline CDR1 and CDR2 sequences are MDHEN and SYDVKM. Germline trimming cut 4 bases from V and 1 base from J; bases unmatched to any gene: 4. CDR3 region: CASSSAGVAKNIQYF. CDR3 DNA sequence: TGTGCCAGCAGTTCCGCGGGAGTCGCCAAAAACATTCAGTACTTC.

The chain recombines TRBV7-9 with TRBJ1-1, with no clear D. The CDR3 has 13 residues. The germline V gene has CDR1 SEHNR and CDR2 FQNEAQ (reference sequence). V lost 2 bases, J lost 11 bases, and 15 bases lay in between. The CDR3 DNA reads TGTGCCAGCAGCTTAATTGACGGCCCGGGGGCTTTCTTT. It specifies CASSLIDGPGAFF. Full variable domain (missing parts from reference TRBV7-9 and TRBJ1-1): DTGVSQNPRHKITKRGQNVTFRCDPISEHNRLYWYRQTLGQGPEFLTYFQNEAQLEKSRLLSDRFSAERPKGSFSTLEIQRTEQGDSAMYLCASSLIDGPGAFFGQGTRLTVV.

CDR3 sequence reads: CASSINEGGPKETQYF. CDR3 bases: TGTGCCAGCAGCATTAATGAGGGGGGGCCAAAAGAGACCCAGTACTTC. The chain recombines TRBV27 with TRBJ2-5, with a weak D call TRBD2 (7 bases). Trimming shortened V by 6 bases and J by 3 bases, and 20 bases separated the two germline ends. The CDR3 has 16 amino acids. Germline V gene lookup returns CDR1 MNHEY and CDR2 SMNVEV (reference sequence).

The J gene is TRBJ1-1, the V gene TRBV3-1 (or the pseudogene TRBV3-2), with D unclear. Germline CDR1 LGHDT, CDR2 YNNKEL (reference sequence). Between the trimmed V and J ends, which lost 6 bases and 1 base, there was a span of 9 bases. The CDR3 sequence is 13 residues long. The CDR3 bases are TGTGCCAGCAGTCCTCAGGAGAACACTGAAGCTTTCTTT. This translates into CASSPQENTEAFF.

This chain connects TRBV18 to TRBJ1-2; D gene uncertain. Trimming took off 3 bases at V and 8 bases at J, with 13 bases between the two ends. CDR3 size: 13 residues. The germline CDR1 and CDR2 sequences are KGHSH and LQKENI. CDR3 nucleotides: TGTGCCAGCTCACCGATAAGGCCGGAGGGCTACACCTTC. Translation gives CASSPIRPEGYTF.

The rearrangement links TRBV24-1 to TRBJ2-3; TRBD1 matches at 8 bases. Trimming took 4 bases from V and 0 from J; bases not matched to a gene: 8. The CDR3 totals 17 residues. Germline assignment: CDR1 KGHDR and CDR2 SFDVKD. DNA of the CDR3: TGTGCCACCAGTGACCCAAACAGGGGGAAGAGCACAGATACGCAGTATTTT. Its translation: CATSDPNRGKSTDTQYF.

DNA for the CDR3: TGTGCCAGCACAACCAGCGGTTGGGCCAGGAACACCGGGGAGCTGTTTTTT. Its protein product is CASTTSGWARNTGELFF. The chain links TRBV2 to TRBJ2-2; a possible D gene is TRBD2 (5 bases). The CDR3 contains 17 residues. Trimming left V 7 bases short and J 1 base short, with 19 bases between. Germline CDR1 SNHLY, CDR2 FYNNEI.

The chain recombines TRBV27 with TRBJ2-2; TRBD2 matches 12 bases. V lost 6 bases and J lost 0; bases outside the gene matches: 8. CDR1 and CDR2 (germline): MNHEY, SMNVEV (reference sequence). The CDR3 is 18 residues long. CDR3 sequence: CASSRGLAGFANTGELFF. The CDR3, as DNA: TGTGCCAGCAGCCGTGGACTAGCGGGATTCGCGAACACCGGGGAGCTGTTTTTT.

The chain couples TRBV12-3 or TRBV12-4 to TRBJ1-5, with no clear D. The ends were cut back, 6 bases at V and 9 bases at J, with 9 bases in the middle. This CDR3 comprises 11 residues. CDR3 sequence (DNA): TGTGCCAGCAGCTTCGGAGGGCCCCAGCATTTT. It translates to CASSFGGPQHF.

The genes are TRBV29-1 and TRBJ1-1; D might be TRBD1 (6 bases). V was shortened by 5 bases and J by 2 bases, with 12 bases between the two germline ends. This CDR3 contains 13 residues. Germline lookup yields CDR1 SQVTM and CDR2 ANQGSEA. The CDR3 bases are TGCAGCGTTTCGACAGGATCTAACACTGAAGCTTTCTTT. Translating it yields CSVSTGSNTEAFF.

This rearrangement joins TRBV19 to TRBJ1-5; 8 bases fit TRBD1. CDR3 length: 16 residues. The V and J ends lost 7 bases and 7 bases, in that order; junction bases with no gene match: 15. CDR1 is LNHDA, CDR2 SQIVND, per germline (reference sequence). CDR3 loop: CASKRVGQGASQPQHF. In DNA, the CDR3 is TGTGCCAGTAAGAGAGTGGGGCAGGGGGCTTCCCAGCCCCAGCATTTT.

This clone was seen once. The DNA of the CDR3 is TGTGCCATCTCCACCGGGGAGCTGTTTTTT. This encodes CAISTGELFF. The chain joins TRBV6-5 to TRBJ2-2; D uncertain. Trimming removed 10 bases at V and 4 bases at J, with 4 bases between. The CDR3 has 10 residues. Looked up from germline, CDR1 is MNHEY and CDR2 is SVGAGI.

This chain uses TRBV7-6 with TRBJ1-1; 9 nucleotides agree with TRBD1. This CDR3 has 18 amino acids. Looked up from germline, CDR1 is SGHVS and CDR2 is FNYEAQ. The V and J ends lost 1 base and 3 bases, in that order; junction bases with no gene match: 12. In DNA form, the CDR3 reads TGTGCCAGCAGCTTAGTCCCCCCCCGAAGACAGGGGGACACTGAAGCTTTCTTT. Its translation is CASSLVPPRRQGDTEAFF.

The V call is TRBV7-3, the J call TRBJ2-2; 8 bases are a match to TRBD1. CDR3 length: 19 residues. J gave up 5 bases and V 2 bases, and 16 bases lay outside the gene matches. Germline V gene sequence: CDR1 SGHTA, CDR2 FQGTGA. The CDR3 protein is CASSLVGLGRGRGTGELFF. CDR3 DNA: TGTGCCAGCAGCTTAGTAGGCTTAGGCAGGGGGCGCGGAACCGGGGAGCTGTTTTTT.

The gene calls are TRBV7-3 and TRBJ1-1; a possible D gene is TRBD1 (5 bases). V dropped 5 bases and J dropped 5 bases, with 15 bases sitting between them. The CDR3 has 14 amino acids. The germline CDR1 and CDR2 sequences are SGHTA and FQGTGA. The CDR3 region is CASSPVGGGTEAFF. The CDR3 nucleotides read TGTGCCAGCAGCCCAGTTGGGGGAGGGACTGAAGCTTTCTTT.

J is TRBJ2-7 and V is TRBV28, with unresolved D. The CDR3 has 14 amino acids. Per germline, CDR1 MDHEN and CDR2 SYDVKM. V lost 3 bases and J lost 0, with 9 bases in between. CDR3 amino acids: CASSLPLGSYEQYF. Written as DNA, the CDR3 is TGTGCCAGCAGTTTGCCCCTAGGCTCCTACGAGCAGTACTTC.

The J gene is TRBJ2-3, the V gene TRBV5-1; D might be TRBD2 (6 bases). The V gene lost 3 bases and the J gene lost 3 bases, with 17 bases spanning the gap. The CDR3 contains 16 residues. Germline CDR1 and CDR2: SGHRS and YFSETQ. This CDR3 reads CASSSLAIIATDTQYF. CDR3 bases: TGCGCCAGCAGCTCACTAGCTATTATCGCTACAGATACGCAGTATTTT.

The chain combines TRBV27 with TRBJ2-3; 8 nucleotides match TRBD2. J was trimmed by 4 bases and V by 3 bases; bases with no gene match: 3. The CDR3 is 14 amino acids. Germline-derived CDR1 and CDR2 are MNHEY and SMNVEV (reference sequence). In DNA form, the CDR3 reads TGTGCCAGCAGTTTTAGCGGGATCCCAGATACGCAGTATTTT. It encodes CASSFSGIPDTQYF.

The V call is TRBV7-9, the J call TRBJ1-5; D gene uncertain. The CDR3 runs to 13 residues. CDR1 and CDR2 from the germline V gene are SEHNR and FQNEAQ (reference sequence). The ends were cut back, 5 bases at V and 3 bases at J, with 8 bases in the middle. CDR3 sequence reads: CASSAGINQPQHF. As DNA, the CDR3 is TGTGCCAGCAGCGCGGGGATCAATCAGCCCCAGCATTTT.

The chain is built from TRBV4-2 and TRBJ1-6; a weak D match, TRBD1 (5 bases). Trimming pared 1 base from V and 8 bases from J, leaving 18 bases between. The length of the CDR3 is 17 residues. Germline CDR1 and CDR2: LGHNA and YNFKEQ. CDR3 amino acids: CASSQGGDPSGDSPLHF. The CDR3 nucleotides read TGTGCCAGCAGCCAAGGTGGGGACCCCAGCGGGGATTCACCCCTCCACTTT.

The chain is built from TRBV3-1 (or the pseudogene TRBV3-2) and TRBJ1-2; 8 bases fit TRBD1. The CDR3 contains 15 residues. V lost 4 bases and J lost 2; bases outside the gene matches: 6. Germline V gene data show CDR1 as LGHDT and CDR2 as YNNKEL (reference sequence). The DNA for the CDR3 is TGTGCCAGCAGCCCAAGGGACAGGCAGAACTATGGCTACACCTTC. This codes for CASSPRDRQNYGYTF.

The chain couples TRBV28 to TRBJ2-1; 9 bases are a match to TRBD2. Looked up from germline, CDR1 is MDHEN and CDR2 is SYDVKM. The CDR3 extends over 15 amino acids. V was pared by 3 bases and J by 8 bases, with 8 bases of the junction left unmatched. CDR3 residues: CASSLGLAGSDEQFF. In DNA form, the CDR3 reads TGTGCCAGCAGTTTGGGCCTAGCGGGGTCGGATGAGCAGTTCTTC.

The chain is built from TRBV5-1 and TRBJ1-4; weak D call: TRBD1 (6 bases). The CDR3 totals 17 residues. Germline loops: CDR1 SGHRS, CDR2 YFSETQ. V was shortened by 0 bases and J by 0 bases, with 12 bases between the two germline ends. The CDR3 sequence: CASSLAFAGATNEKLFF. In DNA, the CDR3 is TGCGCCAGCAGCTTGGCCTTCGCAGGGGCAACTAATGAAAAACTGTTTTTT.

This sequence joins TRBV5-1 and TRBJ2-7; TRBD1 matches at 7 bases. J lost 1 base, V lost 3 bases, and 4 bases had no gene match. Looked up from germline, CDR1 is SGHRS and CDR2 is YFSETQ. The CDR3 extends over 14 amino acids. The CDR3 DNA reads as TGCGCCAGCAGCTGGGGACAGCCTTCCTACGAGCAGTACTTC. This codes for CASSWGQPSYEQYF. The whole variable domain, remainder taken from reference TRBV5-1 and TRBJ2-7, is KAGVTQTPRYLIKTRGQQVTLSCSPISGHRSVSWYQQTPGQGLQFLFEYFSETQRNKGNFPGRFSGRQFSNSRSEMNVSTLELGDSALYLCASSWGQPSYEQYFGPGTRLTVT.

This rearrangement joins TRBV20-1 to TRBJ2-7; D perhaps matches TRBD2 (6 bases). V was trimmed by 6 bases and J by 7 bases, leaving 13 bases between them. The CDR3 consists of 11 residues. Germline values: CDR1 DFQATT, CDR2 SNEGSKA (reference sequence). CDR3 bases: TGCAGTGCCCAACCGCGGGGAGAGCAGTACTTC. Protein product: CSAQPRGEQYF.

For this clone: Other nucleotide sequences from this sample produce the same CDR3. This chain links TRBV7-3 with TRBJ2-6, with 9 bases identical to TRBD2. Germline trimming cut 1 base from V and 0 bases from J; bases unmatched to any gene: 4. The germline CDR1 and CDR2 sequences are SGHTA and FQGTGA. The CDR3 sequence is 18 residues long. This CDR3 reads CASSLRVAGDSGANVLTF. CDR3 coding DNA: TGTGCCAGCAGCTTAAGGGTAGCGGGAGACTCTGGGGCCAACGTCCTGACTTTC.

The chain couples TRBV6-5 to TRBJ2-3, with 7 bases that match TRBD1. Germline values: CDR1 MNHEY, CDR2 SVGAGI. CDR3 size: 14 residues. V was pared by 5 bases and J by 6 bases, with 8 bases of the junction left unmatched. CDR3 sequence reads: CASSRDRYADTQYF. As DNA, the CDR3 is TGTGCCAGCAGTCGGGACAGATACGCCGATACGCAGTATTTT.